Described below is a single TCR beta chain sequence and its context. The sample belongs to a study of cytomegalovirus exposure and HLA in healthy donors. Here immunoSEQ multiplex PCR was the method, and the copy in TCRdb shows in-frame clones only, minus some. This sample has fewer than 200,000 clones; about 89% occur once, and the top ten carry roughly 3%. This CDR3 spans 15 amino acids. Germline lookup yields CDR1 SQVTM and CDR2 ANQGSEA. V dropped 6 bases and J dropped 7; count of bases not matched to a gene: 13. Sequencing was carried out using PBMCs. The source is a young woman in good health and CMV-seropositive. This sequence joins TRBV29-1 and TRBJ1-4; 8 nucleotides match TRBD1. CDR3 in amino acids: CSVPGQGGIGEKLFF. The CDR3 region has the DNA TGCAGCGTCCCTGGACAGGGCGGAATCGGTGAAAAACTGTTTTTT.